The 24 T cell receptor beta chains below come from one sample, sequenced in a study of blood T cells in healthy people across ages. A second PCR, run for about 7 to 12 cycles, used a sample-barcoded 5' primer plus a J-beta primer mix. One entry per CDR3 protein results from TCRdb running MiXCR on the 5' RACE reads. Of about 670,000 distinct CDR3 sequences listed, around 41% are singletons. Sequenced: blood. These TCRs come from a man older than 75 in good health.

V is TRBV6-6 and J is TRBJ2-3, with D unresolved. V lost 2 bases to trimming and J lost 6 bases, with 9 bases between them. This CDR3 is built from 13 residues. CDR1 MNHNY and CDR2 SVGAGI come from the germline V gene (reference sequence). DNA of the CDR3: TGTGCCAGCAGTTACGATAGGGTTGATACGCAGTATTTT. This translates into CASSYDRVDTQYF.

This chain uses TRBV4-1 with TRBJ2-1; D might be TRBD1 (6 bases). The germline V gene encodes CDR1 MGHRA and CDR2 YSYEKL. Deletions cut 0 bases from V and 0 bases from J, with 12 bases between. This CDR3 region has 17 residues. CDR3 amino acids: CASSQDWGTSSYNEQFF. CDR3 DNA: TGCGCCAGCAGCCAAGATTGGGGGACAAGCTCCTACAATGAGCAGTTCTTC.

This clonotype has ten or more counts. This chain joins TRBV12-3 or TRBV12-4 and TRBJ1-5; 10 bases are a match to TRBD1. V shed 7 bases and J 4 bases; nucleotides not matched to a gene: 4. This CDR3 is 14 amino acids long. This CDR3 is CASTRTGGNQPQHF. In DNA form, the CDR3 reads TGTGCCAGCACCAGGACAGGGGGAAATCAGCCCCAGCATTTT.

This clonotype was detected a few times. This chain uses TRBV20-1 with TRBJ2-1; TRBD2 might be the D (5 bases). V was trimmed by 3 bases and J by 2 bases, leaving 11 bases between them. The CDR3 consists of 14 residues. Germline CDR1 reads DFQATT; CDR2 reads SNEGSKA (reference sequence). The CDR3 reads CSASSAGAYNEQFF. CDR3 nucleotides: TGCAGTGCTAGCTCCGCGGGTGCCTACAATGAGCAGTTCTTC.

There are a few counts of this clonotype. This chain connects TRBV6-1 to TRBJ1-1; D gene ambiguous. The CDR3 spans 14 residues. Germline V gene lookup returns CDR1 MNHNS and CDR2 SASEGT. Trimming removed 6 bases at V and 2 bases at J, with 13 bases between. The CDR3 loop is CASSEPGINTEAFF. The CDR3 nucleotides are TGTGCCAGCAGCGAGCCGGGGATAAACACTGAAGCTTTCTTT.

This clonotype was detected ten times or more. The chain links TRBV29-1 to TRBJ2-3; 8 positions agree with TRBD2. The J segment lost 5 bases and the V segment lost 3 bases, leaving 10 bases of the junction unmatched. In germline, CDR1 is SQVTM, CDR2 ANQGSEA. This CDR3 spans 15 amino acids. In DNA form, the CDR3 reads TGCAGCGTTGATACCTACCGGGAGGGAGGAGATACGCAGTATTTT. Protein sequence: CSVDTYREGGDTQYF.

A note on this clonotype: A read error is possible here, since a much larger clone lies one base away. The chain couples TRBV7-2 to TRBJ2-1; no clear D gene. With 7 bases removed from V and 8 bases from J, the gap between germline ends came to 18 bases. The CDR3 sequence is 14 residues long. Germline CDR1 SGHTA, CDR2 FQGNSA. The CDR3 nucleotides read TGTGCCAGCATCCCCTCCCGCAGCTTGGATGAGCAGTTCTTC. Translation: CASIPSRSLDEQFF.

In DNA form, the CDR3 reads TGTGCCAGCAGCCCCCCCCACTCCAGGGTTGGCTACACCTTC. Translation gives CASSPPHSRVGYTF. J is TRBJ1-2 and V is TRBV7-2; possible D gene TRBD1, 5 bases. The CDR3 runs 14 residues. The V end lost 5 bases, the J end lost 7 bases, and 17 bases lay between the germline ends. Per germline, CDR1 SGHTA and CDR2 FQGNSA.

The rearrangement joins TRBV7-2 to TRBJ1-5, with D possibly being TRBD1 (5 bases). The CDR3 is made up of 14 amino acids. Germline values: CDR1 SGHTA, CDR2 FQGNSA. Between the trimmed V and J ends, which lost 8 bases and 9 bases, there was a span of 20 bases. The CDR3 loop is CASDGGVAGGPQHF. Written as DNA, the CDR3 is TGTGCCAGCGACGGTGGAGTGGCCGGGGGGCCCCAGCATTTT.

This clonotype was counted at least ten times. The chain carries TRBV29-1 and TRBJ1-2; 10 bases align to TRBD1. J was trimmed by 4 bases and V by 7 bases; bases with no gene match: 9. Germline V gives CDR1 SQVTM, CDR2 ANQGSEA. The CDR3 is 14 residues long. CDR3 sequence (DNA): TGCAGCGCGCAGCCCGGGACAGGGGCCTATGGCTACACCTTC. Protein sequence: CSAQPGTGAYGYTF.

The gene calls are TRBV20-1 and TRBJ1-1, with a possible D match to TRBD1 (6 bases). CDR3 length equals 13 residues. In germline, CDR1 is DFQATT, CDR2 SNEGSKA (reference sequence). The CDR3 region is CTSSPGGGTEAFF. For the CDR3, the DNA is TGCACATCCTCCCCGGGGGGCGGCACTGAAGCTTTCTTT.

V gene TRBV28 combines with J gene TRBJ1-1; no clear D gene. CDR3 length: 14 residues. Germline V lookup: CDR1 MDHEN, CDR2 SYDVKM. The ends were cut back, 6 bases at V and 2 bases at J, with 13 bases in the middle. The CDR3 here is CASRTLQKNTEAFF. For the CDR3, the DNA is TGTGCCAGCAGGACCTTGCAGAAAAACACTGAAGCTTTCTTT.

This clonotype has only a few counts. The chain uses TRBV7-2 and TRBJ2-7; TRBD1 agrees at 11 bases. Germline CDR1 reads SGHTA; CDR2 reads FQGNSA. This CDR3 region has 15 residues. J lost 2 bases, V lost 5 bases, and 5 bases had no gene match. The CDR3 reads CASSRDRGATYEQYF. The CDR3 DNA follows: TGTGCCAGCAGCCGGGACAGGGGGGCCACCTACGAGCAGTACTTC. The variable domain in full, completed from reference TRBV7-2 and TRBJ2-7, reads GAGVSQSPSNKVTEKGKDVELRCDPISGHTALYWYRQSLGQGLEFLIYFQGNSAPDKSGLPSDRFSAERTGGSVSTLTIQRTQQEDSAVYLCASSRDRGATYEQYFGPGTRLTVT.

As concerns this clonotype: A much more abundant neighbour one base away suggests this may be a read error. This chain joins TRBV11-3 and TRBJ2-4; 8 bases are a match to TRBD1. V was pared by 1 base and J by 7 bases, with 0 bases of the junction left unmatched. The V gene's germline CDR1 is SGHNT and CDR2 YENEEA. The CDR3 covers 13 residues. This CDR3 reads CASSLGTGNIQYF. In DNA, the CDR3 is TGTGCCAGCAGCTTAGGGACAGGGAACATTCAGTACTTC.

V gene TRBV7-3 combines with J gene TRBJ1-1; D possibly corresponds to TRBD1 (5 bases). The germline V gene encodes CDR1 SGHTA and CDR2 FQGTGA. Trimming took off 5 bases at V and 8 bases at J, with 15 bases between the two ends. The CDR3 is 13 amino acids. CDR3 region: CASSTGTPSEAFF. CDR3 coding DNA: TGTGCCAGCAGCACCGGGACGCCATCCGAAGCTTTCTTT.

About this clonotype: A junction end diverges from the germline sequence, so it may reflect a read error. The rearrangement links TRBV7-2 to TRBJ2-7; 8 nucleotides agree with TRBD2. The CDR3 contains 14 residues. The germline CDR1 and CDR2 sequences are SGHTA and FQGNSA. The CDR3 region has the DNA TGTGCCCGCAGTCTAACGCGGGGGGCGTCCGAGCAGTACTTC. Protein product: CARSLTRGASEQYF.

This clonotype occurred a few times. This rearrangement joins TRBV24-1 to TRBJ2-1; TRBD2 matches 14 bases. The germline CDR1 and CDR2 sequences are KGHDR and SFDVKD. V lost 4 bases to trimming and J lost 3 bases; unmatched junction nucleotides: 7. The CDR3 runs 18 residues. In DNA form, the CDR3 reads TGTGCCACCAGTGACCGGGGACTAGCGGGAGTTAGCTACAATGAGCAGTTCTTC. Translation: CATSDRGLAGVSYNEQFF.

The chain combines TRBV15 with TRBJ2-5, with 10 bases aligning to TRBD2. The V segment lost 0 bases and the J segment 11 bases; nucleotides outside the gene matches: 12. Germline assignment: CDR1 LNHNV and CDR2 YYDKDF (reference sequence). The CDR3 contains 16 residues. CDR3 in DNA: TGTGCCACCAGCAGAGATCGTCCTAGCGGGGGAAATGAGCAGTACTTC. Translated: CATSRDRPSGGNEQYF.

The chain has TRBV6-1 and TRBJ2-5; D is unclear. CDR1 and CDR2 from the germline V gene are MNHNS and SASEGT. This CDR3 spans 14 amino acids. The germline V and J ends were trimmed by 8 bases and 2 bases, with 15 bases remaining between them. The CDR3 DNA reads TGTGCCAGCTTGCGAACCAGGACGCAAGAGACCCAGTACTTC. Translation: CASLRTRTQETQYF.

V usage is TRBV10-3 and J usage is TRBJ2-5; 9 bases match TRBD1. TRBJ2-7 matches the DNA end more closely, so the J call is doubtful. Germline V gives CDR1 ENHRY, CDR2 SYGVKD. The CDR3 consists of 14 residues. As DNA, the CDR3 is TGTGCCATCAGTTTCGGGACAGGGAGTGGCGAGCAGTACTTC. This gives the protein CAISFGTGSGEQYF.

The J gene is TRBJ2-7, the V gene TRBV7-2, with D possibly being TRBD1 (6 bases). The CDR3 is made up of 13 amino acids. Germline values: CDR1 SGHTA, CDR2 FQGNSA. V lost 3 bases and J 4 bases, leaving 10 bases between the germline ends. CDR3 loop: CASSFSQGYEQYF. CDR3 in DNA: TGTGCCAGCAGCTTTTCCCAGGGGTACGAGCAGTACTTC.

This clonotype was recorded once. The chain couples TRBV29-1 to TRBJ1-1; D perhaps matches TRBD1 (5 bases). This CDR3 has 11 amino acids. Germline CDR1 reads SQVTM; CDR2 reads ANQGSEA. V gave up 8 bases and J gave up 4 bases, with 11 bases separating them. The CDR3 sequence: CSMRGVTEAFF. DNA for the CDR3: TGCAGCATGCGGGGGGTCACTGAAGCTTTCTTT.

The rearrangement links TRBV5-8 to TRBJ2-3; D is perhaps TRBD2 (5 bases). There are 13 residues in the CDR3. Germline CDR1 SGHTS, CDR2 YDEGEE. The ends were cut back, 4 bases at V and 7 bases at J, with 13 bases in the middle. The DNA of the CDR3 is TGTGCCAGCAGCAGGTCCGAGGGATATACGCAGTATTTT. This encodes CASSRSEGYTQYF. Supplemented by reference TRBV5-8 and TRBJ2-3, the full variable domain reads EAGVTQSPTHLIKTRGQQATLRCSPISGHTSVYWYQQALGLGLQFLLWYDEGEERNRGNFPPRFSGRQFPNYSSELNVNALELEDSALYLCASSRSEGYTQYFGPGTRLTVL.

This clonotype was detected only a few times. V usage is TRBV7-9 and J usage is TRBJ2-3, with TRBD1 identical over 7 bases. CDR3 length: 16 residues. CDR1 is SEHNR and CDR2 is FQNEAQ in the germline V gene (reference sequence). Trimming at V came to 7 bases and at J to 0 bases, leaving 10 bases not matched to a gene. The CDR3 coding sequence is TGTGCCAGCACCAGACCGTTGGGACAGAGCACAGATACGCAGTATTTT. Translating gives CASTRPLGQSTDTQYF.